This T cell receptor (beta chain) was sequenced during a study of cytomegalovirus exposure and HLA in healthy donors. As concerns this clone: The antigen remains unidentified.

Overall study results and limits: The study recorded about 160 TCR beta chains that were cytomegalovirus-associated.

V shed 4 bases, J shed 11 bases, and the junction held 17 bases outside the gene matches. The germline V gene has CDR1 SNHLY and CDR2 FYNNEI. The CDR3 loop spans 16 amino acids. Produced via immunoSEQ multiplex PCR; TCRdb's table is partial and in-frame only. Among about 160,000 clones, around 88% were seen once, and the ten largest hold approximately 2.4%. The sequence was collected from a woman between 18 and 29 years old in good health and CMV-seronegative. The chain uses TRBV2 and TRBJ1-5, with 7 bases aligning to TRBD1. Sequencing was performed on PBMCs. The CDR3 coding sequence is TGTGCCAGCAGTGGGAGACAGGGACCGAATGAGTGGGCCCAGCATTTT. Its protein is CASSGRQGPNEWAQHF.